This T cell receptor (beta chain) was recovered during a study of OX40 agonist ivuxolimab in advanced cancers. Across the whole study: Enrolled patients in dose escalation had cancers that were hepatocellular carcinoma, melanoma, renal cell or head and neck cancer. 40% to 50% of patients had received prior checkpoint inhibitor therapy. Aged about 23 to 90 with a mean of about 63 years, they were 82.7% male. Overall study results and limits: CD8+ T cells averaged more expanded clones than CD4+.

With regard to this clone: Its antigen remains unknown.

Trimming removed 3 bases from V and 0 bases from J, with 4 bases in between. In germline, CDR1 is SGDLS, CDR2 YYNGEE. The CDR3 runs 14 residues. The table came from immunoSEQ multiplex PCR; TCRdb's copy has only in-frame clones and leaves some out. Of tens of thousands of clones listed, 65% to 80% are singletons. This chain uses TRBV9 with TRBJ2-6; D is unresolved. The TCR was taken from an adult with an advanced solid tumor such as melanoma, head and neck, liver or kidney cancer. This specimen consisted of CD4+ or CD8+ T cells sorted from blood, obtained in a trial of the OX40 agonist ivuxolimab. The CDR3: CASSAGSGANVLTF. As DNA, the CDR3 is TGTGCCAGCAGCGCCGGCTCTGGGGCCAACGTCCTGACTTTC.